A selection of T cell receptor beta chains follows, all from one sample in a study of regulatory T cells in long-lasting Graves disease. A single record per CDR3 protein comes from TCRdb applying MiXCR to the multiplex PCR reads. The sample has roughly 610,000 distinct CDR3 sequences; 15% to 20% are singletons. These data were also reused for a study on T cells in Graves' hyperthyroidism and ophthalmopathy.

The sample consisted of peripheral blood mononuclear cells (PBMCs), taken at new diagnosis, from a patient treated with antithyroid drugs. These receptor sequences come from a man between 18 and 35 years old with Graves disease. Each CDR3 is given with its conserved first and last residue. Fields, in order: J gene, D gene, V gene, clone size, CDR3 protein, CDR3 DNA. D genes are given only for firm matches. Size values are once, few and many counts, or a class for expanded clones, and some rows have none.

TRBJ2-1,-,TRBV2,many,CASTRGTGDEQFF,TGTGCCAGCACCCGGGGCACCGGCGATGAGCAGTTCTTC
TRBJ1-2,-,TRBV19,few,CASSEVGRTYYGYTF,TGTGCCAGTAGTGAGGTAGGCAGGACCTACTATGGCTACACCTTC
TRBJ2-1,-,TRBV28,many,CASKDASSYNEQFF,TGTGCCAGCAAAGACGCGAGCTCCTACAATGAGCAGTTCTTC
TRBJ1-6,-,TRBV30,-,CAWSVLAAEPLHF,TGTGCCTGGAGTGTACTGGCGGCTGAACCCCTCCACTTT
TRBJ2-1,TRBD2,TRBV12-3/TRBV12-4,few,CASSLVPSWASGNSTYNEQFF,TGTGCCAGCAGTTTAGTCCCCTCTTGGGCTAGCGGGAACAGCACCTACAATGAGCAGTTCTTC
TRBJ2-5,-,TRBV28,many,CASSLSGIETQYF,TGTGCCAGCAGTTTATCAGGGATTGAGACCCAGTACTTC
TRBJ2-2,-,TRBV7-8,many,CASSLERPNTGELFF,TGTGCCAGCAGCCTAGAACGACCGAACACCGGGGAGCTGTTTTTT
TRBJ2-2,TRBD2,TRBV7-9,many,CASSMTSGTGELFF,TGTGCCAGCAGCATGACTAGCGGAACCGGGGAGCTGTTTTTT
TRBJ2-1,-,TRBV15,-,CATSSPAYNEQFF,TGTGCCACCAGCTCCCCGGCCTACAATGAGCAGTTCTTC
TRBJ2-7,-,TRBV7-9,-,CASTGGLGDPYSYEQYF,TGTGCCAGCACCGGAGGGCTTGGGGACCCCTACTCCTACGAGCAGTACTTC
TRBJ1-2,-,TRBV7-9,many,CASSLQEYGYTF,TGTGCCAGCAGCTTGCAGGAATATGGCTACACCTTC
TRBJ1-2,-,TRBV7-3,many,CASSPDGTITYGYTF,TGTGCCAGCAGCCCCGATGGGACAATCACCTATGGCTACACCTTC
TRBJ1-1,TRBD1,TRBV11-1,many,CASRGTGKNTEAFF,TGTGCCAGCAGGGGGACAGGGAAGAACACTGAAGCTTTCTTT
TRBJ2-2,-,TRBV19,-,CASSIGQGTSNTGELFF,TGTGCCAGTAGTATTGGTCAGGGGACTTCGAACACCGGGGAGCTGTTTTTT
TRBJ2-2,TRBD1,TRBV19,many,CASSPWDRNTGELFF,TGTGCCAGTAGTCCCTGGGACAGGAACACCGGGGAGCTGTTTTTT
TRBJ1-1,-,TRBV4-1,few,CASSQPGTRNTEAFF,TGCGCCAGCAGCCAACCAGGGACCCGGAACACTGAAGCTTTCTTT
TRBJ2-1,-,TRBV11-2,once,CASSYLDAYNEQFF,TGTGCCAGCAGCTATCTGGATGCGTACAATGAGCAGTTCTTC
TRBJ2-7,-,TRBV7-9,-,CASQWGRSNKQYF,TGTGCCAGCCAGTGGGGCAGATCTAACAAGCAGTACTTC
TRBJ2-3,-,TRBV7-9,many,CASSFGRTSTDTQYF,TGTGCCAGCAGCTTCGGGCGGACTAGCACAGATACGCAGTATTTT
TRBJ2-1,-,TRBV7-9,many,CASSSESFDNEQFF,TGTGCCAGCAGCTCCGAAAGTTTCGACAATGAGCAGTTCTTC
TRBJ1-2,TRBD1,TRBV3-1,many,CASKLTGTDLGYTF,TGTGCCAGCAAGCTGACCGGGACAGATTTAGGCTACACCTTC
TRBJ2-2,-,TRBV30,-,CAWSRLVVTGELFF,TGTGCCTGGAGTAGGCTGGTCGTGACCGGGGAGCTGTTTTTT
TRBJ1-3,-,TRBV3-1,many,CASSQYGGEAGNTIYF,TGTGCCAGCAGCCAATACGGCGGGGAGGCTGGAAACACCATATATTTT
TRBJ2-3,-,TRBV7-2,-,CASSRNSGDTQYF,TGTGCCAGCAGCCGGAACTCCGGAGATACGCAGTATTTT
TRBJ1-5,-,TRBV5-1,-,CASAKAGLGQPQHF,TGCGCCAGCGCCAAAGCTGGGTTAGGGCAGCCCCAGCATTTT
TRBJ2-7,TRBD2,TRBV18,few,CASSPQAGRGREQYF,TGTGCCAGCTCACCACAAGCGGGACGCGGTCGCGAGCAGTACTTC
TRBJ2-3,-,TRBV4-2,-,CASSKTTDTQYF,TGTGCCAGCAGCAAGACCACAGATACGCAGTATTTT
TRBJ2-5,TRBD1,TRBV2,many,CASSATDRGRKETQYF,TGTGCCAGCAGTGCCACGGACAGGGGGCGCAAAGAGACCCAGTACTTC
TRBJ2-1,-,TRBV20-1,many,CSASAGNYNEQFF,TGCAGTGCTAGCGCGGGGAACTACAATGAGCAGTTCTTC
TRBJ2-2,-,TRBV5-1,few,CASSPAGDTGELSF,TGCGCCAGCAGCCCGGCGGGTGACACCGGGGAGCTGTCTTTT
TRBJ2-1,-,TRBV11-2,-,CASSLNWDEQFF,TGTGCCAGCAGCTTAAACTGGGATGAGCAGTTCTTC
TRBJ1-2,TRBD1,TRBV27,many,CASSLDRGVYGYTF,TGTGCCAGCAGTTTAGACAGGGGGGTCTATGGCTACACCTTC
TRBJ2-3,TRBD2,TRBV12-3/TRBV12-4,many,CASGLVAGGPEYF,TGTGCCAGCGGATTGGTAGCGGGAGGGCCTGAGTATTTT
TRBJ1-2,-,TRBV11-2,few,CASSLDRRGYTF,TGTGCCAGCAGCTTAGATAGAAGAGGCTACACCTTC
TRBJ2-1,-,TRBV6-1,many,CASSTTGFEQFF,TGTGCCAGCAGCACCACAGGGTTTGAGCAGTTCTTC
TRBJ1-5,-,TRBV12-3/TRBV12-4,many,CASSYEVDQPQHF,TGTGCCAGCAGTTATGAGGTTGATCAGCCCCAGCATTTT
TRBJ1-2,-,TRBV6-5,many,CASSYSRGTHYGYTF,TGTGCCAGCAGTTACTCTCGGGGGACACACTATGGCTACACCTTC
TRBJ2-7,TRBD1,TRBV19,-,CASSTSGTEPGEQYF,TGTGCCAGTAGTACTTCCGGGACAGAGCCTGGAGAGCAGTACTTC
TRBJ2-7,-,TRBV11-2,-,CASSLDWTIAF,TGTGCCAGCAGCTTAGATTGGACTATAGCCTTC
TRBJ2-1,-,TRBV20-1,-,CSATLNEQFF,TGCAGTGCTACTCTCAATGAGCAGTTCTTC